The 28 T cell receptor beta chains below come from one sample, sequenced in a study of cytomegalovirus exposure and HLA in healthy donors. In the PCR, 60 Vbeta and 13 Jbeta primers were used. TCRdb's table, derived via immunoSEQ multiplex PCR, lists solely in-frame clones and lacks some. The repertoire holds tens of thousands of clones, with about 66% as singletons. The sequenced material came from PBMCs. The receptor source for this set is a man aged 50-59 years in good health and CMV-seropositive.

This clone has just one count. The gene calls are TRBV6-5 and TRBJ1-1; D remains ambiguous. The CDR3 loop spans 13 amino acids. Trimming took 6 bases from V and 1 from J, leaving 9 bases between them. Germline values: CDR1 MNHEY, CDR2 SVGAGI. CDR3 sequence: CASSADSNTEAFF. The CDR3 nucleotides are TGTGCCAGCAGCGCTGACTCGAACACTGAAGCTTTCTTT.

The rearrangement joins TRBV10-3 to TRBJ2-1; tentatively, D is TRBD1 (7 bases). The CDR3 covers 16 residues. V was clipped by 6 bases and J by 0 bases, with 15 bases between them. Germline CDR1 is ENHRY and CDR2 is SYGVKD. The CDR3 is CAIRSGGDSSYNEQFF. The CDR3 DNA sequence: TGTGCCATCAGGAGCGGCGGGGACAGCTCCTACAATGAGCAGTTCTTC.

The V gene is TRBV2, the J gene TRBJ2-7, with 7 bases identical to TRBD2. The CDR3 consists of 15 residues. V lost 6 bases to trimming and J lost 4 bases; unmatched junction nucleotides: 12. In germline, CDR1 is SNHLY, CDR2 FYNNEI. The CDR3 sequence: CASRGEGSLKYEQYF. The CDR3 region has the DNA TGTGCCAGCAGGGGGGAGGGGAGCTTAAAATACGAGCAGTACTTC. Supplemented by reference TRBV2 and TRBJ2-7, the full variable domain reads EPEVTQTPSHQVTQMGQEVILRCVPISNHLYFYWYRQILGQKVEFLVSFYNNEISEKSEIFDDQFSVERPDGSNFTLKIRSTKLEDSAMYFCASRGEGSLKYEQYFGPGTRLTVT.

V usage is TRBV2 and J usage is TRBJ2-3, with 8 bases lining up with TRBD2. V was pared by 1 base and J by 0 bases, with 9 bases of the junction left unmatched. Germline values: CDR1 SNHLY, CDR2 FYNNEI. This CDR3 is built from 18 residues. CDR3 amino acids: CASSEGVTSGGSTDTQYF. Here the CDR3 DNA reads TGTGCCAGCAGTGAAGGAGTCACTAGCGGTGGGAGCACAGATACGCAGTATTTT.

The gene calls are TRBV7-2 and TRBJ1-2; D ambiguous. V shed 2 bases and J shed 5 bases, with 6 bases lying between them. This CDR3 has 12 residues. Germline V gene data show CDR1 as SGHTA and CDR2 as FQGNSA. CDR3 DNA sequence: TGTGCCAGCAGCTTAAGCCTTTATGGCTACACCTTC. Translating it yields CASSLSLYGYTF.

This clone was observed a handful of times. The chain employs TRBV29-1 and TRBJ1-1; 7 bases are a match to TRBD1. Per germline, CDR1 SQVTM and CDR2 ANQGSEA. The J segment lost 5 bases and the V segment lost 7 bases, leaving 10 bases of the junction unmatched. The CDR3 length is 13 residues. In DNA, the CDR3 is TGCAGCGCGCCTGACAGGGCTGGGACTGAAGCTTTCTTT. The encoded protein is CSAPDRAGTEAFF.

In this sample, this clone turned up a few times. The J gene is TRBJ2-1, the V gene TRBV6-5; 9 bases line up with TRBD2. The V segment lost 6 bases and the J segment 12 bases; nucleotides outside the gene matches: 9. This CDR3 is built from 13 residues. CDR1 is MNHEY and CDR2 is SVGAGI in the germline V gene. The CDR3 nucleotides read TGTGCCAGCAGCCCCGCTAGCGGGGTGGTGCAGTTCTTC. Amino acids: CASSPASGVVQFF.

This rearrangement joins TRBV6-5 to TRBJ1-2, with TRBD1 identical over 7 bases. The V gene's germline CDR1 is MNHEY and CDR2 SVGAGI. This CDR3 is built from 11 residues. J was trimmed by 9 bases and V by 5 bases; bases with no gene match: 3. In DNA form, the CDR3 reads TGTGCCAGCAGTGACAGGGTTCGCTACACCTTC. Translated: CASSDRVRYTF.

The rearrangement uses TRBV5-1 and TRBJ2-5, with TRBD2 as a possible D gene (5 bases). V dropped 4 bases and J dropped 1 base, with 11 bases sitting between them. The CDR3 runs to 14 residues. Germline assignment: CDR1 SGHRS and CDR2 YFSETQ. DNA of the CDR3: TGCGCCAGCAGCCCGGGCGGGCCCCAAGAGACCCAGTACTTC. The encoded protein is CASSPGGPQETQYF.

The chain combines TRBV18 with TRBJ1-1; weak D call: TRBD1 (6 bases). This CDR3 has 14 residues. Per germline, CDR1 KGHSH and CDR2 LQKENI. Between the trimmed V and J ends, which lost 3 bases and 4 bases, there was a span of 12 bases. The CDR3 reads CASSPGQFATEAFF. CDR3 in DNA: TGTGCCAGCTCACCCGGACAGTTTGCCACTGAAGCTTTCTTT.

This sequence joins TRBV29-1 and TRBJ2-2, with D unresolved. This CDR3 comprises 11 residues. Trimming took off 6 bases at V and 0 bases at J, with 2 bases between the two ends. Germline V CDR1 and CDR2: SQVTM, ANQGSEA. As DNA, the CDR3 is TGCAGCGTCTCGAACACCGGGGAGCTGTTTTTT. Protein: CSVSNTGELFF.

The genes are TRBV10-3 and TRBJ1-2; D is perhaps TRBD1 (6 bases). V was pared by 9 bases and J by 2 bases, with 19 bases between. Looked up from germline, CDR1 is ENHRY and CDR2 is SYGVKD. The CDR3 runs to 15 residues. CDR3 in amino acids: CAMSGQGQTNYGYTF. CDR3 DNA: TGTGCCATGTCAGGGCAGGGGCAAACAAACTATGGCTACACCTTC.

The chain couples TRBV18 to TRBJ2-7; possible D gene TRBD2, 7 bases. The ends were cut back, 1 base at V and 7 bases at J, with 8 bases in the middle. Germline V lookup: CDR1 KGHSH, CDR2 LQKENI. The CDR3 spans 12 residues. The chain's CDR3 is CASSPQGGEQYF. As DNA, the CDR3 is TGTGCCAGCTCACCACAGGGGGGGGAGCAGTACTTC.

The J gene is TRBJ2-7, the V gene TRBV4-2; the match to TRBD2 covers 7 bases. The J segment lost 0 bases and the V segment lost 2 bases, leaving 10 bases of the junction unmatched. This CDR3 comprises 17 residues. Germline assignment: CDR1 LGHNA and CDR2 YNFKEQ. DNA of the CDR3: TGTGCCAGCAGCCAAACAACTACCGGGGGGAACTCCTACGAGCAGTACTTC. Translating it yields CASSQTTTGGNSYEQYF.

The rearrangement uses TRBV28 and TRBJ1-5; tentatively, D is TRBD1 (5 bases). Germline CDR1 MDHEN, CDR2 SYDVKM. The CDR3 has 15 amino acids. Trimming shortened V by 7 bases and J by 0 bases, and 13 bases separated the two germline ends. The CDR3 spells CASIAGGVSNQPQHF. CDR3 sequence (DNA): TGTGCCAGCATCGCTGGGGGGGTTAGCAATCAGCCCCAGCATTTT. The full variable domain, completed using reference TRBV28 and TRBJ1-5, is DVKVTQSSRYLVKRTGEKVFLECVQDMDHENMFWYRQDPGLGLRLIYFSYDVKMKEKGDIPEGYSVSREKKERFSLILESASTNQTSMYLCASIAGGVSNQPQHFGDGTRLSIL.

The chain combines TRBV5-1 with TRBJ2-4; D is ambiguous. Per germline, CDR1 SGHRS and CDR2 YFSETQ. The CDR3 consists of 15 residues. Trimming removed 0 bases at V and 4 bases at J, with 11 bases between. CDR3 bases: TGCGCCAGCAGCTTGGGATCGGCCGGGAAAAACATTCAGTACTTC. It translates to CASSLGSAGKNIQYF.

J is TRBJ1-2 and V is TRBV6-1; 7 bases are a match to TRBD1. Germline assignment: CDR1 MNHNS and CDR2 SASEGT. The CDR3 length is 14 residues. V shed 5 bases and J 1 base; nucleotides not matched to a gene: 4. The CDR3 DNA follows: TGTGCCAGCAGTAACAGGGGCCGTAACTATGGCTACACCTTC. Amino acid sequence: CASSNRGRNYGYTF.

The rearrangement links TRBV6-6 to TRBJ2-7; possibly TRBD1 for D (7 bases). Germline V CDR1 and CDR2: MNHNY, SVGAGI (reference sequence). Between the trimmed V and J ends, which lost 2 bases and 0 bases, there was a span of 11 bases. The CDR3 sequence is 15 residues long. The CDR3 here is CASSYAGQRSYEQYF. The CDR3 bases are TGTGCCAGCAGTTACGCGGGACAGCGCTCCTACGAGCAGTACTTC.

The chain carries TRBV11-2 and TRBJ1-6, with unresolved D. The CDR3 consists of 14 residues. Germline CDR1 SGHAT, CDR2 FQNNGV. V was pared by 1 base and J by 4 bases, with 5 bases between. The CDR3 loop reads CASSLGQYNSPLHF. In nucleotides, the CDR3 is TGTGCCAGCAGCTTAGGACAATATAATTCACCCCTCCACTTT.

The rearrangement uses TRBV25-1 and TRBJ2-1, with 9 bases identical to TRBD2. Germline assignment: CDR1 MGHDK and CDR2 SYGVNS. V lost 4 bases and J lost 6; bases outside the gene matches: 7. This CDR3 contains 15 residues. CDR3 bases: TGTGCCAGCAGTGCGCCTGGCGGGGGGGCCAATGAGCAGTTCTTC. This sequence encodes CASSAPGGGANEQFF.

The V and J genes are TRBV25-1 and TRBJ2-5; 8 nucleotides match TRBD2. Germline V lookup: CDR1 MGHDK, CDR2 SYGVNS. The V gene end was trimmed by 5 bases and the J gene end by 2 bases; junction bases not matched to a gene: 7. The CDR3 length is 15 residues. The DNA of the CDR3 is TGTGCCAGCAGTCCGGGGACTAGAGATCAAGAGACCCAGTACTTC. Translation: CASSPGTRDQETQYF.

Remarks on this clone: This sample also contains other DNA sequences that code for the same CDR3. The CDR3 nucleotides are TGTGCCAGCTCACCCGCGGGAAATCAGCCCCAGCATTTT. Its translation is CASSPAGNQPQHF. V usage is TRBV18 and J usage is TRBJ1-5; no clear D. Deletions cut 3 bases from V and 4 bases from J, with 7 bases between. CDR1 and CDR2 from the germline V gene are KGHSH and LQKENI. The CDR3 loop spans 13 amino acids.

CDR3 sequence (DNA): TGTGCCTGGGGACAGGAAAATAGCAATCAGCCCCAGCATTTT. Amino acid sequence: CAWGQENSNQPQHF. The chain combines TRBV30 with TRBJ1-5; 7 bases are shared with TRBD1. J lost 0 bases, V lost 5 bases, and 4 bases had no gene match. CDR3 length equals 14 residues. Germline-derived CDR1 and CDR2 are GTSNPN and SVGIG (reference sequence).

In this sample, this clone turned up a few times. This chain uses TRBV6-5 with TRBJ2-1; 8 bases fit TRBD2. CDR1 and CDR2 (germline): MNHEY, SVGAGI. The CDR3 is made up of 14 amino acids. V lost 6 bases, J lost 5 bases, and 6 bases stayed unmatched. Here the CDR3 DNA reads TGTGCCAGCAGCCCGACTAGCGCCCACAATGAGCAGTTCTTC. It encodes CASSPTSAHNEQFF.

The chain links TRBV7-3 to TRBJ2-3; D unclear. The V end was cut by 3 bases, the J end by 4 bases, with 11 bases between. Germline loops: CDR1 SGHTA, CDR2 FQGTGA. This CDR3 comprises 14 residues. The CDR3 region has the DNA TGTGCCAGCAGCTTTGGTCTAGGAGCAGATACGCAGTATTTT. Translating gives CASSFGLGADTQYF.

The chain uses TRBV2 and TRBJ1-4; 8 nucleotides match TRBD1. Germline V gene sequence: CDR1 SNHLY, CDR2 FYNNEI. The CDR3 loop spans 14 amino acids. The V gene end was trimmed by 5 bases and the J gene end by 8 bases; junction bases not matched to a gene: 7. The CDR3 region has the DNA TGTGCCAGCAGTCCCGGGACAGGAGACGAAAAACTGTTTTTT. It codes for CASSPGTGDEKLFF.

The rearrangement uses TRBV4-2 and TRBJ2-2, with TRBD2 identical over 7 bases. The CDR3 covers 14 residues. Germline CDR1 and CDR2: LGHNA and YNFKEQ. The V segment lost 0 bases and the J segment 8 bases; nucleotides outside the gene matches: 3. In nucleotides, the CDR3 is TGTGCCAGCAGCCAAGATGCGGGGGTAGGGGAGCTGTTTTTT. Translated: CASSQDAGVGELFF.

This clone was seen only a few times. Other nucleotide sequences in the sample specify the same CDR3. The CDR3 sequence is CASSEGQGYGNTIYF. For the CDR3, the DNA is TGTGCCAGCAGTGAAGGGCAGGGGTATGGAAACACCATATATTTT. This chain connects TRBV6-1 to TRBJ1-3; D possibly corresponds to TRBD1 (6 bases). V gave up 1 base and J gave up 3 bases, with 10 bases separating them. Germline values: CDR1 MNHNS, CDR2 SASEGT. There are 15 residues in the CDR3.